A selection of T cell receptor beta chains follows, all from one sample in a study of T cell clones after liver transplantation. The table came from immunoSEQ multiplex PCR; TCRdb's copy has only in-frame clones and leaves some out. The sample gives about 68,000 clones, about 91% of which show up once; roughly 0.9% is in the top ten. Here the sequenced sample was CD4+ T cells from blood, taken 25 months after liver transplant. All receptors derive from a human patient who received a liver transplant. Some T cells may be supplied by the graft donor. Both conserved end residues are part of each CDR3. The D gene is left open where the match is weak. The size of a clone is reported for some rows only, either as once, few or many, or as a class for expanded clones.

j_call: TRBJ2-7; d_call: NA; clone_size: NA; v_call: TRBV5-1; cdr3_nt: TGCGCCAGCAGCTTGGGTTCTGGGGGTCCGGCCTACGAGCAGTACTTC; cdr3_aa: CASSLGSGGPAYEQYF
j_call: TRBJ1-1; d_call: NA; clone_size: once; v_call: TRBV7-2; cdr3_nt: TGTGCCAGCAGCTTATTTCGTTGGGGGGCGCGAGGGGACACTGAAGCTTTCTTT; cdr3_aa: CASSLFRWGARGDTEAFF
j_call: TRBJ2-6; d_call: TRBD1; clone_size: NA; v_call: TRBV4-2; cdr3_nt: TGTGCCAGCAGCCAAGCTTCTGGGGCCGGACAGGGGGCTGGGGCCAACGTCCTGACTTTC; cdr3_aa: CASSQASGAGQGAGANVLTF
j_call: TRBJ2-1; d_call: TRBD1; clone_size: NA; v_call: TRBV9; cdr3_nt: TGTGCCAGCAGCGTAGAGGGGACAGATTACAATGAGCAGTTCTTC; cdr3_aa: CASSVEGTDYNEQFF
j_call: TRBJ2-3; d_call: TRBD2; clone_size: NA; v_call: TRBV7-3; cdr3_nt: TGTGCCAGCAGCTTATTCGGCGGGAGGGACACAGATACGCAGTATTTT; cdr3_aa: CASSLFGGRDTDTQYF
j_call: TRBJ2-5; d_call: NA; clone_size: NA; v_call: TRBV25-1; cdr3_nt: TGTGCCAGCAGTGAATCAGAGGTTTTGAAGACCCAGTACTTC; cdr3_aa: CASSESEVLKTQYF
j_call: TRBJ2-6; d_call: NA; clone_size: once; v_call: TRBV19; cdr3_nt: TGTGCCAGTAGCGAGGCGTCCTCTGGGGCCAACGTCCTGACTTTC; cdr3_aa: CASSEASSGANVLTF
j_call: TRBJ2-5; d_call: TRBD2; clone_size: NA; v_call: TRBV5-1; cdr3_nt: TGCGCCAGCAGCCCTAGTACTACTAGCGGCGCGTCCCAGTACTTC; cdr3_aa: CASSPSTTSGASQYF
j_call: TRBJ1-1; d_call: TRBD1; clone_size: NA; v_call: TRBV19; cdr3_nt: TGTGCCAGTACGGCCAGGGGGGACACTGAAGCTTTCTTT; cdr3_aa: CASTARGDTEAFF
j_call: TRBJ2-7; d_call: TRBD1; clone_size: medium-sized; v_call: TRBV27; cdr3_nt: TGTGCCAGCAGTCGAACGGAGACAGGGGGTCGGTACTTC; cdr3_aa: CASSRTETGGRYF
j_call: TRBJ2-7; d_call: NA; clone_size: NA; v_call: TRBV2; cdr3_nt: TGTGCCAGCATGACGGTGGAAAGAAGTTACGAGCAGTACTTC; cdr3_aa: CASMTVERSYEQYF
j_call: TRBJ2-3; d_call: NA; clone_size: NA; v_call: TRBV18; cdr3_nt: TGTGCCAGCTCACAGGTCTCCGGGGGACACACAGATACGCAGTATTTT; cdr3_aa: CASSQVSGGHTDTQYF
j_call: TRBJ2-6; d_call: TRBD1; clone_size: NA; v_call: TRBV18; cdr3_nt: TGTGCCAGCTCACCAAGGATAGGACAGGGTTCTTCTGGGGCCAACGTCCTGACTTTC; cdr3_aa: CASSPRIGQGSSGANVLTF
j_call: TRBJ2-7; d_call: TRBD2; clone_size: NA; v_call: TRBV18; cdr3_nt: TGTGCCAGCTCACCGAACCGGGGCCGTAGGGGCGGCGGGAGTAACGAGCAGTACTTC; cdr3_aa: CASSPNRGRRGGGSNEQYF
j_call: TRBJ1-2; d_call: NA; clone_size: NA; v_call: TRBV5-8; cdr3_nt: TGTGCCAGCAGCTATAGGGAGGCCTCTAACTATGGCTACACCTTC; cdr3_aa: CASSYREASNYGYTF
j_call: TRBJ2-5; d_call: NA; clone_size: once; v_call: TRBV18; cdr3_nt: TGTGCCAGCTCGTTACTCGCCTCAGGGGCTAAAGAGACCCAGTACTTC; cdr3_aa: CASSLLASGAKETQYF
j_call: TRBJ1-3; d_call: TRBD1; clone_size: NA; v_call: TRBV9; cdr3_nt: TGTGCCAGCAGCGTAGCTTCGGGACAGGGACACTCTGGAAACACCATATATTTT; cdr3_aa: CASSVASGQGHSGNTIYF
j_call: TRBJ2-5; d_call: TRBD1; clone_size: NA; v_call: TRBV2; cdr3_nt: TGTGCCAGCAACTTTAAATCGGGGGACAGGGGAGACAAGACCCAGTACTTC; cdr3_aa: CASNFKSGDRGDKTQYF
j_call: TRBJ2-2; d_call: NA; clone_size: NA; v_call: TRBV5-6; cdr3_nt: TGTGCCAGCAGCTGGGCGAGGACCGGGGAGCTGTTTTTT; cdr3_aa: CASSWARTGELFF
j_call: TRBJ2-2; d_call: NA; clone_size: once; v_call: TRBV11-3; cdr3_nt: TGTGCCAGCACCAATAAGGCGGGCAGTACTGGGGAGCTGTTTTTT; cdr3_aa: CASTNKAGSTGELFF
j_call: TRBJ2-2; d_call: NA; clone_size: NA; v_call: TRBV5-1; cdr3_nt: TGCGCCAGCAGCTCCGGGACCCCCGGTTCGGAGCTGTTTTTT; cdr3_aa: CASSSGTPGSELFF
j_call: TRBJ2-7; d_call: TRBD1; clone_size: NA; v_call: TRBV13; cdr3_nt: TGTGCCAGCAGTTTCACAGGGACAGGGAAGTACGAGCAGTACTTC; cdr3_aa: CASSFTGTGKYEQYF
j_call: TRBJ1-4; d_call: NA; clone_size: few; v_call: TRBV7-8; cdr3_nt: TGTGCCAGCAGCTATGGTGGTGCAACTAATGAAAAACTGTTTTTT; cdr3_aa: CASSYGGATNEKLFF
j_call: TRBJ2-1; d_call: NA; clone_size: once; v_call: TRBV5-6; cdr3_nt: TGTGCCAGCAGCCCCCTCGTAATCGTGGGGGCGCGGGGTGAGCAGTTCTTC; cdr3_aa: CASSPLVIVGARGEQFF
j_call: TRBJ1-4; d_call: NA; clone_size: NA; v_call: TRBV19; cdr3_nt: TGTGCCAGTAGTATAGATGCAACTAATGAAAAACTGTTTTTT; cdr3_aa: CASSIDATNEKLFF
j_call: TRBJ2-3; d_call: NA; clone_size: NA; v_call: TRBV11-3; cdr3_nt: TGTGCCAGCAGCTTACGACGCACAGATACGCAGTATTTT; cdr3_aa: CASSLRRTDTQYF
j_call: TRBJ1-1; d_call: NA; clone_size: once; v_call: TRBV21-1; cdr3_nt: TGTGCCAGCAGCAACAGGGGTGACACTGAAGCTTTCTTT; cdr3_aa: CASSNRGDTEAFF
j_call: TRBJ2-5; d_call: NA; clone_size: NA; v_call: TRBV21-1; cdr3_nt: TGTGCCAGCACGGCACAGCCCTATCTGGGGACCCAGTACTTC; cdr3_aa: CASTAQPYLGTQYF
j_call: TRBJ2-7; d_call: TRBD1; clone_size: once; v_call: TRBV6-6; cdr3_nt: TGTGCCAGCAGCCGGGACAGCCTCCTCGAGCAGTACTTC; cdr3_aa: CASSRDSLLEQYF
j_call: TRBJ1-3; d_call: TRBD1; clone_size: NA; v_call: TRBV7-8; cdr3_nt: TGTGCCAGCAGCCTGACAGGGAGAGGGGGGTCTGGAAACACCATATATTTT; cdr3_aa: CASSLTGRGGSGNTIYF
j_call: TRBJ1-4; d_call: TRBD1; clone_size: NA; v_call: TRBV2; cdr3_nt: TGTGCCAGCAGCCTGGACAGGGGGCGTGAAAAACTGTTTTTT; cdr3_aa: CASSLDRGREKLFF
j_call: TRBJ1-4; d_call: NA; clone_size: NA; v_call: TRBV5-1; cdr3_nt: TGCGCCAGCAGCTTGCGAGGGGATCCTAATGAAAAACTGTTTTTT; cdr3_aa: CASSLRGDPNEKLFF
j_call: TRBJ2-5; d_call: NA; clone_size: once; v_call: TRBV20-1; cdr3_nt: TGCAGTGTAGGACAGCAAGAGACCCAGTACTTC; cdr3_aa: CSVGQQETQYF
j_call: TRBJ2-1; d_call: TRBD1; clone_size: NA; v_call: TRBV7-2; cdr3_nt: TGTGCCAGCAGCCCCCCCCACGGGCAGGGGGTTAGGGATGAGCAGTTCTTC; cdr3_aa: CASSPPHGQGVRDEQFF
j_call: TRBJ2-3; d_call: NA; clone_size: NA; v_call: TRBV19; cdr3_nt: TGTGCCAGTAGTGCGACTCCCGACGTTACAGATACGCAGTATTTT; cdr3_aa: CASSATPDVTDTQYF
j_call: TRBJ2-2; d_call: NA; clone_size: NA; v_call: TRBV5-1; cdr3_nt: TGCGCCAGCAGCTTGGAGAGTAGAACCGGGGAGCTGTTTTTT; cdr3_aa: CASSLESRTGELFF
j_call: TRBJ1-2; d_call: NA; clone_size: NA; v_call: TRBV12-5; cdr3_nt: TGTGCTAGTGTCCCCGATGTGAGGGCGTACTATGGCTACACCTTC; cdr3_aa: CASVPDVRAYYGYTF
j_call: TRBJ2-3; d_call: NA; clone_size: NA; v_call: TRBV7-2; cdr3_nt: TGTGCCAGCAGCCCGAGGACGGTCGGCAGCGGCAGAGATACGCAGTATTTT; cdr3_aa: CASSPRTVGSGRDTQYF
j_call: TRBJ2-7; d_call: NA; clone_size: NA; v_call: TRBV9; cdr3_nt: TGTGCCAGCAGCGTAGGGGGGAGCACTACCTACGAGCAGTACTTC; cdr3_aa: CASSVGGSTTYEQYF
j_call: TRBJ2-1; d_call: TRBD1; clone_size: NA; v_call: TRBV5-1; cdr3_nt: TGCGCCAGCAGAAACAGGGGTACCTACAATGAGCAGTTCTTC; cdr3_aa: CASRNRGTYNEQFF
j_call: TRBJ1-4; d_call: NA; clone_size: NA; v_call: TRBV4-3; cdr3_nt: TGCGCCAGCAGCCACAGGACAGAGGGGGATGAAAAACTGTTTTTT; cdr3_aa: CASSHRTEGDEKLFF
j_call: TRBJ2-5; d_call: TRBD1; clone_size: NA; v_call: TRBV5-1; cdr3_nt: TGCGCCAGCAGCTTGGGGCAGGGGGAAGAGACCCAGTACTTC; cdr3_aa: CASSLGQGEETQYF
j_call: TRBJ2-5; d_call: NA; clone_size: NA; v_call: TRBV4-1; cdr3_nt: TGCGCCAGCAGCCACGCCTCTCCGCGGGCCACGGAAACCCAGTACTTC; cdr3_aa: CASSHASPRATETQYF
j_call: TRBJ2-3; d_call: TRBD2; clone_size: NA; v_call: TRBV5-1; cdr3_nt: TGCGCCAGCAGCTTGGAACTAGCGGGAACAGGAACAGATACGCAGTATTTT; cdr3_aa: CASSLELAGTGTDTQYF
j_call: TRBJ2-3; d_call: NA; clone_size: once; v_call: TRBV2; cdr3_nt: TGTGCCAGCGCCGAGGCAGGGTTAAGCACAGATACGCAGTATTTT; cdr3_aa: CASAEAGLSTDTQYF
j_call: TRBJ1-1; d_call: TRBD1; clone_size: NA; v_call: TRBV7-3; cdr3_nt: TGTGCCAGCAGCCTAACAGGGGTTAACACTGAAGCTTTCTTT; cdr3_aa: CASSLTGVNTEAFF
j_call: TRBJ2-3; d_call: NA; clone_size: NA; v_call: TRBV6-6; cdr3_nt: TGTGCCAGCACGGGGAGGGATACGCAGTATTTT; cdr3_aa: CASTGRDTQYF